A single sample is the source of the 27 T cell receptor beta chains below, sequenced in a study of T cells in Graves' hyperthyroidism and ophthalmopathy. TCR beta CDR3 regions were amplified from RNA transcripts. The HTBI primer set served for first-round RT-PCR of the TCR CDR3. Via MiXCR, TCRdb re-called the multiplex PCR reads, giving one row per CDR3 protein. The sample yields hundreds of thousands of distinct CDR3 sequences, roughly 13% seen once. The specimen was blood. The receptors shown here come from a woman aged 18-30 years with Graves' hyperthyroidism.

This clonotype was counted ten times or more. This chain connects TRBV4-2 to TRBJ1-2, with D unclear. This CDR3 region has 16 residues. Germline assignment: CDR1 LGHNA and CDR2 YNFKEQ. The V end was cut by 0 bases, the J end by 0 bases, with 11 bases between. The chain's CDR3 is CASSQDISETNYGYTF. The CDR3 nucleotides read TGTGCCAGCAGCCAAGATATCTCGGAGACTAACTATGGCTACACCTTC.

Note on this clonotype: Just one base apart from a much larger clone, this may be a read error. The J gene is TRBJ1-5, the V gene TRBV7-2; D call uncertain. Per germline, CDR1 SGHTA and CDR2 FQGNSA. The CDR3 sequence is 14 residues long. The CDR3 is CASSLMALNQPPHF. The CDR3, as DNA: TGTGCCAGCAGCTTAATGGCCCTCAATCAGCCCCCGCATTTT.

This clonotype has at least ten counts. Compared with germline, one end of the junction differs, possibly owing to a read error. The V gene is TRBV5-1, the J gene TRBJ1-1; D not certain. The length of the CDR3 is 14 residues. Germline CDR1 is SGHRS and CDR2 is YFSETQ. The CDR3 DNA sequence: TGCGCCAGCAGCTTGCCCTACCTGAACGCTGAAGCTTTCTTT. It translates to CASSLPYLNAEAFF.

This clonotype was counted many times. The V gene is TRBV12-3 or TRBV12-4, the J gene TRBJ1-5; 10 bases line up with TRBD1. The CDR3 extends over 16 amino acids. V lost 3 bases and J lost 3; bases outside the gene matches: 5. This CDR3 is CASSFKGQGTNQPQHF. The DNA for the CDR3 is TGTGCCAGCAGTTTTAAGGGACAGGGGACCAATCAGCCCCAGCATTTT.

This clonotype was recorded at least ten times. CDR3 coding DNA: TGTGCCAGCAGGGGAACAAACGGCTACACCTTC. Translated: CASRGTNGYTF. The rearrangement links TRBV3-1 to TRBJ1-2; D is unresolved. The V end was cut by 6 bases, the J end by 8 bases, with 10 bases between. The CDR3 has 11 amino acids. Germline V gene sequence: CDR1 LGHDT, CDR2 YNNKEL (reference sequence).

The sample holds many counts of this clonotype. The DNA of the CDR3 is TGTGCCAGCAGTGGGCTTCGGCAAAGCACAGATACGCAGTATTTT. It translates to CASSGLRQSTDTQYF. The chain couples TRBV2 to TRBJ2-3; D is uncertain. The V gene's germline CDR1 is SNHLY and CDR2 FYNNEI. Trimming removed 4 bases from V and 0 bases from J, with 11 bases in between. This CDR3 is 15 amino acids long.

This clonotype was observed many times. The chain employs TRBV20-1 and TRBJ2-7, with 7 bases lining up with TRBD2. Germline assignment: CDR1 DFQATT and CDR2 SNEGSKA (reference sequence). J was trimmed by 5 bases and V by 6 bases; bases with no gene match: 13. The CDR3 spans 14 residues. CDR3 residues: CSASPGTKSNEQYF. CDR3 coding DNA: TGCAGTGCGAGCCCCGGGACTAAGTCCAACGAGCAGTACTTC.

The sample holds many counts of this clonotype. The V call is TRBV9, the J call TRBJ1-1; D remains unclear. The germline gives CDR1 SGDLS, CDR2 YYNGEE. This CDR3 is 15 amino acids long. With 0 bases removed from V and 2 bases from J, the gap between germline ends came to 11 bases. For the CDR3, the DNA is TGTGCCAGCAGCGTAGTGGTGTCAGCCAACACTGAAGCTTTCTTT. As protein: CASSVVVSANTEAFF.

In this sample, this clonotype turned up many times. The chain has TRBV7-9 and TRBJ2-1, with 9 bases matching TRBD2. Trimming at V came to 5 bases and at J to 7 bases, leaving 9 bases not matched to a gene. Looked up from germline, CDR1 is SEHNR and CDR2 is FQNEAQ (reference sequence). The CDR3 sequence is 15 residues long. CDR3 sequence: CASSPRLAVGNEQFF. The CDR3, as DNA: TGTGCCAGCAGCCCCCGACTAGCGGTTGGGAATGAGCAGTTCTTC. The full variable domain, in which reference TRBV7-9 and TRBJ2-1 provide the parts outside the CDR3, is DTGVSQNPRHKITKRGQNVTFRCDPISEHNRLYWYRQTLGQGPEFLTYFQNEAQLEKSRLLSDRFSAERPKGSFSTLEIQRTEQGDSAMYLCASSPRLAVGNEQFFGPGTRLTVL.

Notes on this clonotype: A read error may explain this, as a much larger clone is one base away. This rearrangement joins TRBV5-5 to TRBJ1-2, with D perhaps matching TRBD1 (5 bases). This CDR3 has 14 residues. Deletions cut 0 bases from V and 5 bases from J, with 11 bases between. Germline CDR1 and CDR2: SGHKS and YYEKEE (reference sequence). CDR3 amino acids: CASSLARESYGYTF. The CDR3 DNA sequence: TGTGCCAGCAGCTTGGCCAGGGAGAGTTATGGCTACACCTTC. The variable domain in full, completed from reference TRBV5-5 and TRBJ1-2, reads DAGVTQSPTHLIKTRGQQVTLRCSPISGHKSVSWYQQVLGQGPQFIFQYYEKEERGRGNFPDRFSARQFPNYSSELNVNALLLGDSALYLCASSLARESYGYTFGSGTRLTVV.

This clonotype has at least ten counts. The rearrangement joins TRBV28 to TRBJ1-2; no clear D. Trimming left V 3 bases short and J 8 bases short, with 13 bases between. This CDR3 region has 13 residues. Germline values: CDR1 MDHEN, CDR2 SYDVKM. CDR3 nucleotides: TGTGCCAGCAGTTTTCGTGGGAGAAGGGGCTACACCTTC. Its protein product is CASSFRGRRGYTF.

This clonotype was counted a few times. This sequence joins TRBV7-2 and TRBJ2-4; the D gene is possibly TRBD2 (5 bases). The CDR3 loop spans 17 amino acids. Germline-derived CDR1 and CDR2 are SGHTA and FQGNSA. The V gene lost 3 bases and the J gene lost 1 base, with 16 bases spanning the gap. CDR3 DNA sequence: TGTGCCAGCAGCTTTGTGGGCAGGACTGGTGCCAAAAACATTCAGTACTTC. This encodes CASSFVGRTGAKNIQYF. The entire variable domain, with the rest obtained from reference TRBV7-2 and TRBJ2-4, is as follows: GAGVSQSPSNKVTEKGKDVELRCDPISGHTALYWYRQSLGQGLEFLIYFQGNSAPDKSGLPSDRFSAERTGGSVSTLTIQRTQQEDSAVYLCASSFVGRTGAKNIQYFGAGTRLSVL.

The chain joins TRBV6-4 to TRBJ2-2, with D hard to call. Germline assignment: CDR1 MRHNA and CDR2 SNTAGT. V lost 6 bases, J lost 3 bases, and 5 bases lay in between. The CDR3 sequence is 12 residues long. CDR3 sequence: CASRDHTGELFF. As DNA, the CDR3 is TGTGCCAGCAGAGATCACACCGGGGAGCTGTTTTTT.

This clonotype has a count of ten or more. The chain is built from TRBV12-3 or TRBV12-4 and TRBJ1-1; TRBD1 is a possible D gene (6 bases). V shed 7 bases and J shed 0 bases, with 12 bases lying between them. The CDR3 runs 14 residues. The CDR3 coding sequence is TGTGCCAGCATGGGGGCACGGTTGAACACTGAAGCTTTCTTT. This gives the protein CASMGARLNTEAFF.

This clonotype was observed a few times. CDR3: CASSVATSNEQFF. CDR3 sequence (DNA): TGTGCCAGCAGCGTAGCTACGTCCAATGAGCAGTTCTTC. V gene TRBV9 combines with J gene TRBJ2-1; D remains unclear. CDR3 size: 13 residues. CDR1 is SGDLS, CDR2 YYNGEE, per germline. Trimming stripped 0 bases from V and 6 bases from J, with 7 bases between.

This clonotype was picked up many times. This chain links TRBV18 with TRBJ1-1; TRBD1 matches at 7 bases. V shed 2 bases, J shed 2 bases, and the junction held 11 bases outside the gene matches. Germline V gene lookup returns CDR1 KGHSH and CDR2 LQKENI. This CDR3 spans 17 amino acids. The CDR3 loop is CASSPESQGTLNTEAFF. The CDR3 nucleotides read TGTGCCAGCTCACCAGAATCACAGGGGACCTTAAACACTGAAGCTTTCTTT.

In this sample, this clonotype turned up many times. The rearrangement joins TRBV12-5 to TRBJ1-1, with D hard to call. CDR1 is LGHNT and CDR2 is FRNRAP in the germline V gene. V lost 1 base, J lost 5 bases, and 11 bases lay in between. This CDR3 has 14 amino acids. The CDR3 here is CASGLGLQETEAFF. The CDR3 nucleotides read TGTGCTAGTGGTTTGGGTCTGCAGGAGACTGAAGCTTTCTTT.

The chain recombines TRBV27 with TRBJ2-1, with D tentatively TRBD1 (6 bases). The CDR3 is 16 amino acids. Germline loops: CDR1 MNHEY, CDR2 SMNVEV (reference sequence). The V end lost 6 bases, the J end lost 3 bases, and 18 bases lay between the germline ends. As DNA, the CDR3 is TGTGCCAGCAGACTATCACCGGGACACATCTACAATGAGCAGTTCTTC. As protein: CASRLSPGHIYNEQFF.

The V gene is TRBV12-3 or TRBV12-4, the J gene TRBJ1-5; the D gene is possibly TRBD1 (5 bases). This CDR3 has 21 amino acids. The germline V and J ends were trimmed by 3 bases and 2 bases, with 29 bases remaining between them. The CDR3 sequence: CASSFRVMGSVPHSGNQPQHF. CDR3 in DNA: TGTGCCAGCAGTTTCAGGGTAATGGGGTCAGTCCCCCATTCTGGCAATCAGCCCCAGCATTTT.

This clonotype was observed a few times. The CDR3 DNA reads TGTGCCAGCAGCTTAGGGACGGCAGGGCGCCAGAATGAGCAGTTCTTC. This translates into CASSLGTAGRQNEQFF. This chain connects TRBV7-9 to TRBJ2-1; a possible D gene is TRBD1 (5 bases). CDR3 length: 16 residues. Germline V gene lookup returns CDR1 SEHNR and CDR2 FQNEAQ (reference sequence). The V and J ends lost 1 base and 7 bases respectively, with 17 bases between them.

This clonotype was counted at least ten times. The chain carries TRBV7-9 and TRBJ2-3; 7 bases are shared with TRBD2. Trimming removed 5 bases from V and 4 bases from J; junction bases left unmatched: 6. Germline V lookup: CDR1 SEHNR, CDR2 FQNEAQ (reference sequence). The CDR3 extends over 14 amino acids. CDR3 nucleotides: TGTGCCAGCAGCACGGCGGGGGACGCAGATACGCAGTATTTT. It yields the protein CASSTAGDADTQYF.

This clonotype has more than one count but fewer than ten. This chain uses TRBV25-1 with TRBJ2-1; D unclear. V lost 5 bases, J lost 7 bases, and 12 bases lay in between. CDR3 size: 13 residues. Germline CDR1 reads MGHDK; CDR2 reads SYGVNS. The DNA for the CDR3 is TGTGCCAGCAGTCGCTCCGGTGGGAATGAGCAGTTCTTC. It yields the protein CASSRSGGNEQFF.

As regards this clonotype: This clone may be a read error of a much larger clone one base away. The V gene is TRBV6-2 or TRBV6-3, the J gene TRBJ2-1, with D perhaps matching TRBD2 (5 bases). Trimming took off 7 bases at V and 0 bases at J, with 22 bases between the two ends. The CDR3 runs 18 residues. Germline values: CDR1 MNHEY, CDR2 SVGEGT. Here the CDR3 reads CASNSPFWERGSYNEQFF. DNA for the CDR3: TGTGCCAGCAATTCTCCCTTCTGGGAGCGAGGCTCCTACAATGAGCAGTTCTTC.

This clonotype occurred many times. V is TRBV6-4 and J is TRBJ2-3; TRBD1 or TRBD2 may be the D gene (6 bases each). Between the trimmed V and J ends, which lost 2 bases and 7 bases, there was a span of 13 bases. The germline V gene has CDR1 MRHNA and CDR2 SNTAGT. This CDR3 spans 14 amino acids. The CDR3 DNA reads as TGTGCCAGCAGTGACAACGGGGGCACGAATACGCAGTATTTT. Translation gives CASSDNGGTNTQYF.

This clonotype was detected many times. The CDR3 sequence is CASSDGGGMETPPDTQYF. In DNA form, the CDR3 reads TGTGCCAGCAGTGATGGGGGAGGGATGGAAACCCCCCCAGATACGCAGTATTTT. The J gene is TRBJ2-3, the V gene TRBV2, with 7 bases lining up with TRBD2. The CDR3 runs 18 residues. The germline gives CDR1 SNHLY, CDR2 FYNNEI. The V gene end was trimmed by 3 bases and the J gene end by 4 bases; junction bases not matched to a gene: 16.

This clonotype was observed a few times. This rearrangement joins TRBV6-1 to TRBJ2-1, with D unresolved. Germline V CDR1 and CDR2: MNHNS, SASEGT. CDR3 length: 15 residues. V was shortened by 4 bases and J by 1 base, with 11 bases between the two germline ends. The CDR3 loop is CASSAVWGSYNEQFF. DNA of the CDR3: TGTGCCAGCAGTGCCGTTTGGGGTTCCTACAATGAGCAGTTCTTC.

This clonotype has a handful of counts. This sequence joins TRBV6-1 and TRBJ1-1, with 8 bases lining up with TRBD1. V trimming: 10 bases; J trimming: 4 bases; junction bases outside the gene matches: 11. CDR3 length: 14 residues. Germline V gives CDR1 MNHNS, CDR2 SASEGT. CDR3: CATIGQGVFTEAFF. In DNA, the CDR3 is TGTGCCACCATAGGACAGGGAGTATTCACTGAAGCTTTCTTT.